These T cell receptor beta chains were read from a single sample in a study of T cell changes during pregnancy in multiple sclerosis. Clones were sequenced by immunoSEQ multiplex PCR, and TCRdb holds only the in-frame ones, with some missing. The table has about 100,000 clones, around 93% seen once. The material was peripheral blood, obtained after pregnancy. These receptor sequences come from a female donor with multiple sclerosis, enrolled in a pregnancy study. CDR3s include the opening cysteine and the closing phenylalanine or tryptophan. The order of the fields is D gene, clone size, V gene, J gene, CDR3 DNA, CDR3 protein. The D gene is left open where the match is weak. Part of the rows lack a size; the others show once, few, many or a class for expanded clones.

>-|-|TRBV7-2|TRBJ2-1
TGTGCCAGCAGCTCAGAGTGGGGGGTCTCCTACAATGAGCAGTTCTTC
CASSSEWGVSYNEQFF
>-|-|TRBV29-1|TRBJ1-1
TGCAGCGTTCAGGAGAACACTGAAGCTTTCTTT
CSVQENTEAFF
>-|-|TRBV6-1|TRBJ2-7
TGTGCCAGCAGTGAAGCGCTAGCAACTTCGAGGCAGTACTTC
CASSEALATSRQYF
>TRBD1|-|TRBV6-5|TRBJ2-5
TGTGCCAGCAGACGGACAGGGGGCAAACAAGAGACCCAGTACTTC
CASRRTGGKQETQYF
>TRBD1|-|TRBV7-9|TRBJ1-1
TGTGCCAGCAGCTTAGGGGACAGGGGGAACACTGAAGCTTTCTTT
CASSLGDRGNTEAFF
>-|-|TRBV20-1|TRBJ2-3
TGCAGTGCTAGACAAACAGATACGCAGTATTTT
CSARQTDTQYF
>TRBD1|-|TRBV4-1|TRBJ1-6
TGCGCCAGCAGCCAAGATCGGACAGGGACTTCACCCCTCCACTTT
CASSQDRTGTSPLHF
>TRBD2|once|TRBV5-1|TRBJ2-7
TGCGCCAGCAGCTTGGGTGGCGGGAGAGTAACCTACGAGCAGTACTTC
CASSLGGGRVTYEQYF
>TRBD1|-|TRBV9|TRBJ2-7
TGTGCCAGCAGTGATTCCGGGACAGGCTCTCTCTACGAGCAGTACTTC
CASSDSGTGSLYEQYF
>-|-|TRBV10-3|TRBJ2-5
TGTGCCATCAGTGAGTCGGAGGGGTTCGGAGAGACCCAGTACTTC
CAISESEGFGETQYF
>-|-|TRBV27|TRBJ1-2
TGTGCCAGCAGTTCCCCGAGCGAGGTTATGAGCTACACCTTC
CASSSPSEVMSYTF
>-|-|TRBV19|TRBJ1-1
TGTGCCAGTAGTATGTGGAGGCAAGCTATGAACACTGAAGCTTTCTTT
CASSMWRQAMNTEAFF
>TRBD2|-|TRBV2|TRBJ2-1
TGTGCCAGCAGCCCCGCTTCTAGCGGGAGGCGAGAGCAGTTCTTC
CASSPASSGRREQFF
>-|-|TRBV27|TRBJ2-1
TGTGCCAGCAGTACCTGGTTAGACTCCTACAATGAGCAGTTCTTC
CASSTWLDSYNEQFF
>TRBD2|-|TRBV30|TRBJ2-7
TGTGCCTGGAGTCGGCTAGCGGATTACGAGCAGTACTTC
CAWSRLADYEQYF
>-|-|TRBV5-1|TRBJ1-6
TGCGCCAGCACTCTACGGCCCCGAATTAGTGGGGGCGAAAATTCACCCCTCCACTTT
CASTLRPRISGGENSPLHF
>TRBD2|once|TRBV27|TRBJ2-2
TGTGCCAGCAGGGCGAGGCTAGCGGGAGGGAACACCGGGGAGCTGTTTTTT
CASRARLAGGNTGELFF
>-|-|TRBV7-6|TRBJ1-5
TGTGCCAGCAGCTTACAGGGGAGCAATCAGCCCCAGCATTTT
CASSLQGSNQPQHF
>-|once|TRBV7-2|TRBJ2-3
TGTGCCAGCAGCTCGAGTAGCGCAGATACGCAGTATTTT
CASSSSSADTQYF
>-|-|TRBV27|TRBJ1-5
TGTGCCAGCAGAATGAACAGGGGCAATCAGCCCCAGCATTTT
CASRMNRGNQPQHF
>TRBD1|-|TRBV19|TRBJ1-1
TGTGCCAGTAGTCCAAAGGACAGGGGGCAACCGGGGTGGATTGAAGCTTTCTTT
CASSPKDRGQPGWIEAFF
>-|-|TRBV5-5|TRBJ1-5
TGTGCCAGCAGCTTGGGCGGGGGCCCGGAGCCCCAGCATTTT
CASSLGGGPEPQHF
>-|-|TRBV10-3|TRBJ2-7
TGTGCCATCAGTGAAGGAAAGGGGAAGGGTAACTACGAGCAGTACTTC
CAISEGKGKGNYEQYF
>-|-|TRBV20-1|TRBJ2-1
TGCAGTGCTAGAGACCAAAATGAGCAGTTCTTC
CSARDQNEQFF
>-|-|TRBV4-2|TRBJ2-1
TGTGCCAGCAGCCAAGGCGGTAATTTAAGGAATGAGCAGTTCTTC
CASSQGGNLRNEQFF
>-|-|TRBV27|TRBJ2-1
TGTGCCAGCAGTTTAGGTGGGGCTGTCAATGAGCAGTTCTTC
CASSLGGAVNEQFF
>-|-|TRBV9|TRBJ2-1
TGTGCCAGCAGCCCCCCAGGGCGGGGAGGCTACAATGAGCAGTTCTTC
CASSPPGRGGYNEQFF
>-|once|TRBV7-9|TRBJ1-5
TGTGCCAGCAGCCCGGGAGACGCTCAGCCCCAGCATTTT
CASSPGDAQPQHF
>-|-|TRBV7-2|TRBJ1-1
TGTGCCAGCAGCTTAGACAGGGTGGCGGCTGAAGCTTTCTTT
CASSLDRVAAEAFF
>-|-|TRBV5-8|TRBJ1-2
TGTGCCAGTACTCGAACCCGATCCGGGACTGACTATGGCTACACCTTC
CASTRTRSGTDYGYTF
>TRBD1|-|TRBV5-1|TRBJ2-4
TGCGCCAGCAGTCCCGGACAGGCTAAAAACATTCAGTACTTC
CASSPGQAKNIQYF
>TRBD2|-|TRBV28|TRBJ2-3
TGTGCCAGCAGTTTGACTAGCGGGCAAGATACGCAGTATTTT
CASSLTSGQDTQYF